The table lists the clone carrying this T cell receptor beta chain with a few counts. Its target is unknown. With 1 base removed from V and 0 bases from J, the gap between germline ends came to 10 bases. This CDR3 comprises 17 residues. Germline assignment: CDR1 MGHRA and CDR2 YSYEKL. The entry originates in a study of T-cell memory formation after mild COVID-19. Study information: The study found TCR clusters largely donor specific. Overall study findings and caveats: A subset of responding clones appeared in pre-infection memory, suggesting cross-reactive memory joined. In second-wave clones peaking day 37, SARS-CoV-2 specificity remained unconfirmed. Day 15 to 85 contractors were CD4/CD8 balanced; later expanders leaned CD4+.

TCRdb re-derived calls from the 5' RACE reads in MiXCR, one entry per CDR3 protein. This repertoire shows about 400,000 distinct CDR3 sequences, over 15% found once; its top ten account for about 22%. Sequencing used PBMCs or a T cell subset sorted from them (not recorded which). The chain recombines TRBV4-1 with TRBJ2-6; D is undetermined. The source of this sequence is a man in his late teens or twenties who had mild COVID-19 (a few samples of this study predate the infection). Cell type and time point are not known. CDR3 coding DNA: TGCGCCAGCAGCCAAGGTAGGGCAGTCTCTGGGGCCAACGTCCTGACTTTC. It yields the protein CASSQGRAVSGANVLTF.